These 14 T cell receptor beta chains share one sample of origin, sequenced in a study of identical twins. Via MiXCR, TCRdb re-called the 5' RACE reads, giving one row per CDR3 protein. Of about 920,000 distinct CDR3 sequences listed, 12% are singletons. The data also belong to a second study, concerning yellow fever vaccine responses in identical twins.

The sample consisted of PBMCs. Receptors were obtained from a woman aged 18-29 years in good health.

CDR3 coding DNA: TGTGCCACCAGCACCCGACAGGCCAATCAGCCCCAGCATTTT. Protein product: CATSTRQANQPQHF. The chain has TRBV15 and TRBJ1-5; D is possibly TRBD1 (6 bases). The CDR3 sequence is 14 residues long. Germline loops: CDR1 LNHNV, CDR2 YYDKDF (reference sequence). The V end lost 4 bases, the J end lost 3 bases, and 10 bases lay between the germline ends.

The CDR3 coding sequence is TGTGCCAGCACCCCCTCTGGACTAGCGGGAGTACTTAAGCAGTTCTTC. Translated: CASTPSGLAGVLKQFF. The chain links TRBV6-1 to TRBJ2-1, with 13 bases aligning to TRBD2. The germline gives CDR1 MNHNS, CDR2 SASEGT. This CDR3 comprises 16 residues. Trimming cost V 7 bases and J 11 bases; bases outside gene matches: 14.

In this sample, this clonotype turned up a few times. This sequence joins TRBV14 and TRBJ2-1; 9 nucleotides align to TRBD2. Per germline, CDR1 SGHDN and CDR2 FVKESK. V lost 0 bases and J lost 2; bases outside the gene matches: 5. The CDR3 spans 17 residues. The CDR3 loop reads CASSQDNAGGPYNEQFF. CDR3 DNA sequence: TGTGCCAGCAGCCAAGACAACGCGGGGGGGCCCTACAATGAGCAGTTCTTC.

This clonotype was counted at least ten times. The rearrangement links TRBV7-9 to TRBJ2-1, with TRBD1 identical over 10 bases. Germline V gene sequence: CDR1 SEHNR, CDR2 FQNEAQ (reference sequence). J was trimmed by 9 bases and V by 3 bases; bases with no gene match: 5. CDR3 length: 14 amino acids. The CDR3 DNA reads as TGTGCCAGCAGCTTGGGACAGGGGTATAGTGAGCAGTTCTTC. It yields the protein CASSLGQGYSEQFF.

This chain uses TRBV10-3 with TRBJ2-1; D ambiguous. The V gene lost 3 bases and the J gene lost 9 bases, with 9 bases spanning the gap. Germline-derived CDR1 and CDR2 are ENHRY and SYGVKD. This CDR3 contains 12 residues. The chain's CDR3 is CAISEREAEQFF. The CDR3 coding sequence is TGTGCCATCAGTGAAAGGGAAGCTGAGCAGTTCTTC.

The chain is built from TRBV7-9 and TRBJ2-5; D is undetermined. The V and J ends lost 1 base and 5 bases respectively, with 11 bases between them. The CDR3 is 14 residues long. CDR1 is SEHNR, CDR2 FQNEAQ, per germline (reference sequence). Here the CDR3 reads CASSLVSRRETQYF. Written as DNA, the CDR3 is TGTGCCAGCAGCTTAGTATCGCGAAGGGAGACCCAGTACTTC.

The chain is built from TRBV6-2 or TRBV6-3 and TRBJ2-7, with TRBD1 identical over 11 bases. The trim removed 6 bases at V and 7 bases at J, leaving 29 bases unmatched. The germline V gene has CDR1 MNHEY and CDR2 SVGEGT. This CDR3 is 21 amino acids long. The chain's CDR3 is CASSWTGGVGTSPVQPREQYF. Here the CDR3 DNA reads TGTGCCAGCAGCTGGACAGGGGGCGTGGGGACTAGCCCCGTCCAGCCTCGAGAGCAGTACTTC.

The rearrangement joins TRBV24-1 to TRBJ2-2; D is uncertain. With 3 bases removed from V and 3 bases from J, the gap between germline ends came to 10 bases. The CDR3 covers 15 residues. The germline CDR1 and CDR2 sequences are KGHDR and SFDVKD. CDR3: CATSDGVRDTGELFF. CDR3 in DNA: TGTGCCACCAGTGATGGGGTCAGAGACACCGGGGAGCTGTTTTTT.

This clonotype was counted only a few times. The V call is TRBV7-9, the J call TRBJ2-2; 8 nucleotides agree with TRBD1. The V gene end was trimmed by 4 bases and the J gene end by 1 base; junction bases not matched to a gene: 2. CDR3 size: 15 residues. CDR1 is SEHNR, CDR2 FQNEAQ, per germline (reference sequence). CDR3 sequence reads: CASSSDRVNTGELFF. As DNA, the CDR3 is TGTGCCAGCAGCTCGGACAGGGTGAACACCGGGGAGCTGTTTTTT.

The chain recombines TRBV12-3 or TRBV12-4 with TRBJ2-5; possibly TRBD2 for D (5 bases). Trimming took off 3 bases at V and 1 base at J, with 15 bases between the two ends. This CDR3 contains 16 residues. The CDR3 DNA reads TGTGCCAGCAGTTTCTCGACACTGGGGAGCCAAGAGACCCAGTACTTC. Its translation is CASSFSTLGSQETQYF.

This chain links TRBV20-1 with TRBJ2-7, with 8 bases fitting TRBD1. CDR1 DFQATT and CDR2 SNEGSKA come from the germline V gene (reference sequence). After removal of 6 bases from V and 3 bases from J, the junction contained 10 bases not matched to a gene. This CDR3 spans 14 amino acids. The CDR3 here is CSANTQGELYEQYF. The CDR3 DNA reads TGCAGTGCCAACACACAGGGGGAGCTCTACGAGCAGTACTTC.

In this sample, this clonotype turned up once. Compared with germline, one end of the junction differs, possibly owing to a read error. Written as DNA, the CDR3 is TGTACCAGCAGTCCTCGGGACAGGGGTAGGACTGAAGCTTTCTTT. Translation: CTSSPRDRGRTEAFF. The chain links TRBV12-3 or TRBV12-4 to TRBJ1-1; TRBD1 matches 10 bases. The CDR3 covers 15 residues.

This clonotype has just a few counts. The rearrangement uses TRBV5-1 and TRBJ2-2; 8 positions match TRBD2. V dropped 4 bases and J dropped 4; count of bases not matched to a gene: 9. Per germline, CDR1 SGHRS and CDR2 YFSETQ. The CDR3 is 16 amino acids. The CDR3 protein is CASSPAGLAGTGELFF. CDR3 in DNA: TGCGCCAGCAGCCCCGCCGGGCTAGCGGGCACCGGGGAGCTGTTTTTT.

This rearrangement joins TRBV10-3 to TRBJ2-2; TRBD1 aligns across 10 bases. V lost 10 bases and J lost 5; bases outside the gene matches: 7. The germline gives CDR1 ENHRY, CDR2 SYGVKD. This CDR3 has 14 amino acids. CDR3 nucleotides: TGTGCCACAGGGGGGACAGGGGAGACCGGGGAGCTGTTTTTT. This encodes CATGGTGETGELFF.